This paragraph reports one T cell receptor (beta chain). A much larger clone differs from this one at a single base, so this may be a read error. These data come from a study of tumor and adjacent non-tumor tissue in lung cancer. Study summary: The cohort had around twelve adenocarcinoma, a couple of squamous cell and 1 small cell patients.

RNA was extracted from bulk tissue without any cell sorting. Chemotherapy-naive patients with new lung cancer underwent thoracic surgery in China, August–late 2014. CDR3 length: 15 amino acids. Germline assignment: CDR1 DFQATT and CDR2 SNEGSKA (reference sequence). With V trimmed by 1 base and J by 7 bases, 9 bases remained unmatched. A modified ARM-PCR protocol with three rounds of nested PCR amplified TCRbeta. TCRdb called the multiplex PCR reads again in MiXCR, with one record for every CDR3 protein. The sample yields fewer than 150,000 distinct CDR3 sequences, approximately 70% seen once. The sample was lung tumor tissue. The chain joins TRBV20-1 to TRBJ2-1; 8 bases fit TRBD2. This TCR came from a man aged 60 to 75 with small cell lung cancer. Here the CDR3 reads CSARAISGIVNEQFF. DNA of the CDR3: TGCAGTGCTAGAGCAATTAGCGGGATCGTTAATGAGCAGTTCTTC.